The clone carrying this T cell receptor beta chain was recorded only once. At one boundary the junction diverges from the germline segment, which might be a read error. The entry originates in a study of blood T cells in healthy people across ages. Study-level information: About one barcoded beta molecule was captured per two T cells (by template switching).

Researchers report isolating at least 7 million PBMCs per sample. There are 15 residues in the CDR3. Next came a second PCR, run for about 6 to 12 cycles, which used a sample-barcoded 5' primer along with a J-beta primer mix. Each single sample gave us at least 2.5 million CDR3-containing paired-end reads. TCRdb analysed the 5' RACE reads with MiXCR anew, one entry per CDR3 protein. The sample lists approximately 880,000 distinct CDR3 sequences, about 48% occurring once. The V and J genes are TRBV12-3 or TRBV12-4 and TRBJ1-2; D perhaps matches TRBD1 (5 bases). This receptor was taken from a man aged 25-45 years in good health. Sequenced sample: blood. The CDR3 coding sequence is TGTGTCAGCAGTACCCGGGAAGGGGTAAACTATGGCTACACCTTC. The encoded protein is CVSSTREGVNYGYTF.